These 27 T cell receptor beta chains originate from one sample sequenced in a study of OX40 agonist ivuxolimab in advanced cancers. Data came from immunoSEQ multiplex PCR; TCRdb stores just in-frame clones and leaves some out. The repertoire includes some 100,000 clones, around nine tenths of them detected once, and 0.79% sits in the top ten. The source was CD4+ or CD8+ T cells sorted from blood, collected in a trial of the OX40 agonist ivuxolimab. The origin of the receptors is an adult with an advanced solid tumor such as melanoma, head and neck, liver or kidney cancer.

This chain uses TRBV2 with TRBJ2-2, with 7 bases identical to TRBD1. Trimming took 8 bases from V and 6 from J; bases not matched to a gene: 9. Germline V lookup: CDR1 SNHLY, CDR2 FYNNEI. This CDR3 spans 14 amino acids. For the CDR3, the DNA is TGTGCCAGCGCGGCAGGGGGAAGGGCCGGGGAGCTGTTTTTT. This encodes CASAAGGRAGELFF.

The CDR3 DNA sequence: TGTGCCAGCAGAGGACAGGGATACTACGAGCAGTACTTC. This codes for CASRGQGYYEQYF. V and J are TRBV25-1 and TRBJ2-7; 8 bases are a match to TRBD1. Germline CDR1 and CDR2: MGHDK and SYGVNS. V was pared by 6 bases and J by 3 bases, with 4 bases of the junction left unmatched. This CDR3 spans 13 amino acids.

Concerning this clone: The same CDR3 can be traced to other DNA sequences in this sample. The rearrangement links TRBV28 to TRBJ1-1, with D tentatively TRBD1 (5 bases). This CDR3 contains 14 residues. Germline CDR1 MDHEN, CDR2 SYDVKM. The ends were cut back, 4 bases at V and 2 bases at J, with 11 bases in the middle. As DNA, the CDR3 is TGTGCCAGCAGTTCCGGGACGGCCAACACTGAAGCTTTCTTT. Protein sequence: CASSSGTANTEAFF. Together with reference TRBV28 and TRBJ1-1, the CDR3 gives the full variable domain: DVKVTQSSRYLVKRTGEKVFLECVQDMDHENMFWYRQDPGLGLRLIYFSYDVKMKEKGDIPEGYSVSREKKERFSLILESASTNQTSMYLCASSSGTANTEAFFGQGTRLTVV.

This clone occurred once. The chain carries TRBV27 and TRBJ1-1; D may be TRBD1 (5 bases). Looked up from germline, CDR1 is MNHEY and CDR2 is SMNVEV (reference sequence). This CDR3 has 16 residues. Trimming stripped 6 bases from V and 1 base from J, with 18 bases between. The CDR3 DNA reads as TGTGCCAGCAGGTTAGACAGCACAAGAAGGAACACTGAAGCTTTCTTT. Amino acid sequence: CASRLDSTRRNTEAFF.

The rearrangement links TRBV7-8 to TRBJ2-2, with TRBD1 matching 8 bases. CDR1 and CDR2 (germline): SGHVS, FQNEAQ. The junction had 11 bases not matched to a gene; V was cut back by 5 bases and J by 6 bases. CDR3 length: 16 residues. CDR3 protein: CASSRTRTGRPGELFF. Here the CDR3 DNA reads TGTGCCAGCAGCCGGACCCGGACAGGGCGTCCCGGGGAGCTGTTTTTT.

CDR3: CASSLGSWYNSPLHF. The CDR3 nucleotides are TGTGCCAGCAGCTTAGGTTCGTGGTATAATTCACCCCTCCACTTT. The chain has TRBV7-2 and TRBJ1-6; no clear D. Looked up from germline, CDR1 is SGHTA and CDR2 is FQGNSA. V was shortened by 1 base and J by 4 bases, with 8 bases between the two germline ends. CDR3 length: 15 amino acids.

The gene calls are TRBV15 and TRBJ2-7, with D perhaps TRBD1 (5 bases). The CDR3 spans 16 residues. CDR1 and CDR2 from the germline V gene are LNHNV and YYDKDF (reference sequence). V dropped 0 bases and J dropped 2 bases, with 14 bases sitting between them. CDR3 nucleotides: TGTGCCACCAGCAGAGATAGTCTGCCCAGGGCCTACGAGCAGTACTTC. Encoded protein: CATSRDSLPRAYEQYF.

The chain uses TRBV5-6 and TRBJ2-3, with D possibly called TRBD1 or TRBD2 (5 bases each). Looked up from germline, CDR1 is SGHDT and CDR2 is YYEEEE. The CDR3 is 12 residues long. Trimming took 8 bases from V and 6 from J, leaving 13 bases between them. For the CDR3, the DNA is TGTGCCAGTGGGGGTAGGTGGGATACGCAGTATTTT. It yields the protein CASGGRWDTQYF.

This clone was picked up a small number of times. The rearrangement links TRBV30 to TRBJ1-1; 8 positions agree with TRBD1. J lost 5 bases, V lost 3 bases, and 5 bases had no gene match. The germline gives CDR1 GTSNPN, CDR2 SVGIG (reference sequence). The CDR3 has 13 residues. The CDR3 nucleotides are TGTGCCTGGAGCGAACAGGGGGTAACTGAAGCTTTCTTT. Amino acids: CAWSEQGVTEAFF.

The V and J genes are TRBV15 and TRBJ1-4, with 10 positions matching TRBD1. Trimming cost V 5 bases and J 3 bases; bases outside gene matches: 12. The length of the CDR3 is 18 residues. Germline V gene lookup returns CDR1 LNHNV and CDR2 YYDKDF (reference sequence). CDR3 region: CATSARGTGELANEKLFF. The CDR3 DNA is TGTGCCACCAGCGCGCGGGGGACAGGGGAGTTAGCTAATGAAAAACTGTTTTTT. The variable domain in full, with the rest retrieved from reference TRBV15 and TRBJ1-4, is DAMVIQNPRYQVTQFGKPVTLSCSQTLNHNVMYWYQQKSSQAPKLLFHYYDKDFNNEADTPDNFQSRRPNTSFCFLDIRSPGLGDTAMYLCATSARGTGELANEKLFFGSGTQLSVL.

This rearrangement joins TRBV6-1 to TRBJ1-5; 7 positions match TRBD1. Per the germline V gene, CDR1 is MNHNS and CDR2 is SASEGT. This CDR3 is 16 amino acids long. The V segment lost 4 bases and the J segment 0 bases; nucleotides outside the gene matches: 6. CDR3 sequence reads: CASSGGQSYSNQPQHF. The CDR3 nucleotides read TGTGCCAGCAGTGGGGGACAGTCCTATAGCAATCAGCCCCAGCATTTT.

The rearrangement uses TRBV11-2 and TRBJ1-5; unclear D gene. The CDR3 consists of 12 residues. CDR1 is SGHAT, CDR2 FQNNGV, per germline. V gave up 1 base and J gave up 2 bases, with 0 bases separating them. The CDR3 DNA reads as TGTGCCAGCAGCTTAGGCAATCAGCCCCAGCATTTT. It is translated as CASSLGNQPQHF.

This chain links TRBV10-3 with TRBJ2-2, with D perhaps TRBD2 (7 bases). Trimming took 11 bases from V and 5 from J, leaving 21 bases between them. The V gene's germline CDR1 is ENHRY and CDR2 SYGVKD. The CDR3 loop spans 15 amino acids. CDR3 nucleotides: TGTGCCCCCGAGATTATGGGGGGGCGAACCGGGGAGCTGTTTTTT. Translating it yields CAPEIMGGRTGELFF.

The rearrangement links TRBV9 to TRBJ2-5; D may match TRBD1 or TRBD2 (6 bases each). The length of the CDR3 is 15 residues. Trimming left V 3 bases short and J 0 bases short, with 12 bases between. CDR1 is SGDLS, CDR2 YYNGEE, per germline. For the CDR3, the DNA is TGTGCCAGCAGCGACGGGGGCCGGTACCAAGAGACCCAGTACTTC. It yields the protein CASSDGGRYQETQYF.

The rearrangement joins TRBV19 to TRBJ2-7; a possible D gene is TRBD1 (7 bases). Germline loops: CDR1 LNHDA, CDR2 SQIVND (reference sequence). CDR3 size: 12 residues. V was cut by 3 bases and J by 5 bases, with 8 bases left in between. For the CDR3, the DNA is TGTGCCAGTAGTATCAGGGGGGACGAGCAGTACTTC. This gives the protein CASSIRGDEQYF.

The chain joins TRBV11-2 to TRBJ2-7, with TRBD1 matching 9 bases. The V gene's germline CDR1 is SGHAT and CDR2 FQNNGV. The CDR3 runs to 13 residues. The ends lost 5 bases at V and 5 bases at J; junction bases unmatched: 4. This chain's CDR3 is CASSTGQGNEQYF. CDR3 sequence (DNA): TGTGCCAGCAGCACAGGACAGGGGAACGAGCAGTACTTC.

This chain links TRBV11-2 with TRBJ1-6; TRBD1 is a possible D gene (5 bases). The V end lost 4 bases, the J end lost 4 bases, and 8 bases lay between the germline ends. This CDR3 spans 14 amino acids. Germline lookup yields CDR1 SGHAT and CDR2 FQNNGV. The DNA of the CDR3 is TGTGCCAGCAGCTGGGGGACGTATAATTCACCCCTCCACTTT. Translating gives CASSWGTYNSPLHF. Together with reference TRBV11-2 and TRBJ1-6, the CDR3 gives the full variable domain: EAGVAQSPRYKIIEKRQSVAFWCNPISGHATLYWYQQILGQGPKLLIQFQNNGVVDDSQLPKDRFSAERLKGVDSTLKIQPAKLEDSAVYLCASSWGTYNSPLHFGNGTRLTVT.

CDR3 region: CASSPRTSGGADTQYF. Here the CDR3 DNA reads TGTGCCAGCTCACCCCGGACTAGCGGGGGGGCAGATACGCAGTATTTT. This rearrangement joins TRBV18 to TRBJ2-3; TRBD2 matches 15 bases. The CDR3 has 16 residues. V lost 3 bases to trimming and J lost 4 bases; unmatched junction nucleotides: 2. CDR1 and CDR2 from the germline V gene are KGHSH and LQKENI.

This chain joins TRBV28 and TRBJ2-4, with a tentative D call TRBD1 (5 bases). Germline CDR1 is MDHEN and CDR2 is SYDVKM. Trimming removed 3 bases from V and 7 bases from J, with 16 bases in between. This CDR3 comprises 15 residues. The CDR3 DNA follows: TGTGCCAGCAGTTTGGCAGGAGACAGAACGAACATTCAGTACTTC. It specifies CASSLAGDRTNIQYF.

V is TRBV7-2 and J is TRBJ2-7; 9 bases line up with TRBD2. The CDR3 consists of 15 residues. V was clipped by 3 bases and J by 4 bases; unmatched bases: 7. CDR1 SGHTA and CDR2 FQGNSA come from the germline V gene. In nucleotides, the CDR3 is TGTGCCAGCAGCTTCGTGCTAGCGGGGTTGTACGAGCAGTACTTC. Protein product: CASSFVLAGLYEQYF.

The V gene is TRBV10-3, the J gene TRBJ2-1; unclear D gene. Germline V gene data show CDR1 as ENHRY and CDR2 as SYGVKD. Deletions cut 7 bases from V and 3 bases from J, with 10 bases between. The CDR3 extends over 13 amino acids. The CDR3 nucleotides are TGTGCCATCATCGAACCCAACTACAATGAGCAGTTCTTC. Amino acids: CAIIEPNYNEQFF.

The rearrangement joins TRBV4-1 to TRBJ1-2; TRBD1 matches 10 bases. Germline V CDR1 and CDR2: MGHRA, YSYEKL. The CDR3 runs 18 residues. V shed 3 bases and J 0 bases; nucleotides not matched to a gene: 10. The CDR3 DNA sequence: TGCGCCAGCAGCCACCCGGGACAGGGGTCACCTTCTAACTATGGCTACACCTTC. It yields the protein CASSHPGQGSPSNYGYTF.

The chain carries TRBV6-4 and TRBJ2-3, with TRBD2 matching 7 bases. V trimming: 6 bases; J trimming: 7 bases; junction bases outside the gene matches: 10. The CDR3 totals 14 residues. Germline CDR1 reads MRHNA; CDR2 reads SNTAGT. The DNA for the CDR3 is TGTGCCAGCAGCCCCTTCGGGGGGACGAATACGCAGTATTTT. Translated, it gives CASSPFGGTNTQYF.

In DNA form, the CDR3 reads TGTGCCAGCCCGCCAGGGACAGGGGCCACAGATACGCAGTATTTT. Its translation: CASPPGTGATDTQYF. The rearrangement joins TRBV28 to TRBJ2-3, with 10 bases that match TRBD1. Trimming took 8 bases from V and 2 from J; bases not matched to a gene: 7. Germline V gene sequence: CDR1 MDHEN, CDR2 SYDVKM. This CDR3 spans 15 amino acids.

CDR3 in DNA: TGCGCCAGCAGCCAAGAAGGGGGGACAGTTGACAATGAGCAGTTCTTC. Translation: CASSQEGGTVDNEQFF. This rearrangement joins TRBV4-3 to TRBJ2-1, with D possibly TRBD1 on 7 matching bases. The V gene lost 0 bases and the J gene lost 5 bases, with 14 bases spanning the gap. The germline gives CDR1 LGHNA, CDR2 YSLEER. The CDR3 spans 16 residues.

The CDR3 sequence is CASSVQQGSANTEAFF. Here the CDR3 DNA reads TGTGCCAGCAGCGTTCAACAGGGTAGCGCGAACACTGAAGCTTTCTTT. The chain links TRBV11-2 to TRBJ1-1, with D tentatively TRBD1 (6 bases). The CDR3 has 16 residues. Trimming pared 5 bases from V and 1 base from J, leaving 17 bases between. CDR1 is SGHAT and CDR2 is FQNNGV in the germline V gene.

V gene TRBV21-1 combines with J gene TRBJ2-7. TRBV21-1 is a pseudogene segment. The CDR3 contains 14 residues. Written as DNA, the CDR3 is TGTGCCAGCACCTCGCTGGGGTTAACCTACGAGCAGTACTTC. It codes for CASTSLGLTYEQYF.